This TCR beta chain came from a study of blood T cell repertoires in COVID-19. Study context: Samples taken during acute and convalescent COVID-19 were collected in the United States, Italy and Spain. PBMCs, B-cell-depleted T cells, or T cells were the source of the cDNA or gDNA that made up the material.

The CDR3 length is 13 residues. Per the germline V gene, CDR1 is SNHLY and CDR2 is FYNNEI. J gave up 3 bases and V 7 bases, and 2 bases lay outside the gene matches. How the authors handled the data: Amplification of reference gene primers provided the estimated nucleated cell counts. Clones were read by immunoSEQ multiplex PCR, and TCRdb kept only the in-frame ones, dropping some. For V, J and clone size, that table is used; D and trimming come from the DNA. Of 150,000 to 200,000 clones in the sample, about 81% were seen once. This TCR came from a human donor in a cohort sampled during active COVID-19. The specimen was peripheral blood. The genes are TRBV2 and TRBJ2-1; TRBD2 aligns across 8 bases. The CDR3 reads CASKLAVYNEQFF. CDR3 in DNA: TGTGCCAGCAAACTAGCGGTCTACAATGAGCAGTTCTTC.